The clone carrying this T cell receptor beta chain appeared a single time. Its antigen is undetermined. This specimen comes from a study of tissue T cells after allogeneic stem cell transplantation. The CDR3 totals 14 residues. CDR1 MNHEY and CDR2 SVGAGI come from the germline V gene. Trimming took 7 bases from V and 6 from J; bases not matched to a gene: 7. Survey-depth TCRbeta CDR3 sequencing reported V/J genes and productive frequencies. The assay was immunoSEQ multiplex PCR, and TCRdb's table has in-frame clones only and misses some. The sample has 4,500 to 7,500 clones; approximately 60% are singletons. Autopsy tissues spanned esophagus to rectum, liver, skin, and lymphoid organs including spleen. The study, taken as a whole, reports: The study did not identify alloreactive or antigen-specific tissue TCRs, and some clones might be persisting host cells. Across patients, clones rarely overlapped, yet motif clusters were shared tissue-specifically.

The sample consisted of tissue from the jejunum, taken at autopsy. This chain links TRBV6-5 with TRBJ2-1; TRBD2 aligns across 9 bases. This receptor was taken from a male donor at least 60 years old with lung cancer. CDR3 coding DNA: TGTGCCAGCACCCGGCTAGCGGGGTTCAATGAGCAGTTCTTC. Amino acids: CASTRLAGFNEQFF.